This TCR beta chain derives from a study of regulatory T cells in long-lasting Graves disease. Sample time point: newly diagnosed GD, antithyroid drugs for less than 3 months. The authors made the TCR library using RNA they extracted from PBMCs. Construction of the TCR beta libraries employed iRepertoire HTBI primers in conjunction with Arm-PCR of CDR3 regions. TCRdb redid the calling of the multiplex PCR reads with MiXCR, one entry per CDR3 protein. The sample holds more than 300,000 distinct CDR3 sequences, roughly a sixth seen once. The CDR3 has 13 residues. The V gene lost 3 bases and the J gene lost 6 bases, with 6 bases spanning the gap. CDR1 is MNHGY, CDR2 SVAAGI, per germline. This clonotype turned up a few times.

The receptor's source is a female donor with Graves disease. The rearrangement links TRBV6-9 to TRBJ1-6, with D uncertain. Here the sequenced sample was peripheral blood mononuclear cells (PBMCs), taken at new diagnosis, from a patient treated with antithyroid drugs. CDR3 region: CASSYEVNSPLHF. The CDR3 region has the DNA TGTGCCAGCAGTTACGAGGTTAATTCACCCCTCCACTTT.